One sample yielded the 14 T cell receptor beta chains listed below, sequenced in a study of radiotherapy plus CTLA-4 blockade in lung cancer. Only in-frame clones appear in the TCRdb table, and some are missing; sequencing was by immunoSEQ multiplex PCR. This sample has 25,000 to 35,000 clones, with roughly 80% found just once. The sample in question was peripheral blood, obtained from a patient treated with radiotherapy plus ipilimumab. These receptors came from a human donor with non-small cell lung cancer who had stable disease on radiotherapy plus ipilimumab.

CDR3 nucleotides: TGTGCCAGCAGCCCATGGGGCGCAGGTAATGAAAAACTGTTTTTT. Translated: CASSPWGAGNEKLFF. V is TRBV9 and J is TRBJ1-4; a weak D match, TRBD1 (5 bases). Germline assignment: CDR1 SGDLS and CDR2 YYNGEE. Trimming removed 4 bases from V and 4 bases from J, with 14 bases in between. There are 15 residues in the CDR3.

This clone is deemed medium-sized. The genes are TRBV5-3 and TRBJ1-6; D gene uncertain. TRBV5-3 is given ORF status, its function remaining uncertain. V gave up 4 bases and J gave up 6 bases, with 14 bases separating them. There are 15 residues in the CDR3. The CDR3 bases are TGTGCCAGAAGCCTCCCCCGGGGAACTAATTCACCCCTCCACTTT. It codes for CARSLPRGTNSPLHF.

This clone was counted a few times. This rearrangement joins TRBV6-6 to TRBJ1-3; 7 bases match TRBD1. Unmatched junction bases numbered 3, after V lost 5 bases and J lost 2 bases. This CDR3 spans 14 amino acids. The germline CDR1 and CDR2 sequences are MNHNY and SVGAGI (reference sequence). The CDR3 region is CASSTGQAGNTIYF. The CDR3 nucleotides read TGTGCCAGCAGTACCGGACAGGCTGGAAACACCATATATTTT.

By sample fraction, this clone is medium-sized. The V call is TRBV19, the J call TRBJ1-4; D gene unclear. This CDR3 has 14 residues. Trimming removed 3 bases from V and 6 bases from J, with 11 bases in between. Germline V gene sequence: CDR1 LNHDA, CDR2 SQIVND (reference sequence). CDR3 bases: TGTGCCAGTAGTATCGGAGGACCTCATGAAAAACTGTTTTTT. Its translation is CASSIGGPHEKLFF.

The chain combines TRBV6-5 with TRBJ1-1; possible D gene TRBD1, 6 bases. From germline, CDR1 is MNHEY and CDR2 SVGAGI. V was cut by 5 bases and J by 4 bases, with 17 bases left in between. CDR3 length equals 15 residues. The CDR3 protein is CASSNRVKDGTEAFF. As DNA, the CDR3 is TGTGCCAGCAGTAACAGGGTAAAAGATGGCACTGAAGCTTTCTTT.

The rearrangement joins TRBV2 to TRBJ1-5, with TRBD1 identical over 9 bases. The CDR3 is 15 residues long. The germline V gene encodes CDR1 SNHLY and CDR2 FYNNEI. V lost 4 bases and J lost 6; bases outside the gene matches: 7. CDR3 bases: TGTGCCAGCAGTGCCGGGACAGGGAAGGTTCAGCCCCAGCATTTT. Its translation: CASSAGTGKVQPQHF.

Only a few counts were recorded for this clone. The chain has TRBV19 and TRBJ2-5; D may be TRBD1 or TRBD2 (5 bases each). The length of the CDR3 is 14 residues. V was cut by 2 bases and J by 5 bases, with 12 bases left in between. The germline V gene encodes CDR1 LNHDA and CDR2 SQIVND (reference sequence). CDR3 nucleotide sequence: TGTGCCAGTAGTATAAGGACGTGGGGGGAGACCCAGTACTTC. Protein product: CASSIRTWGETQYF.

This clone turned up a few times. The chain links TRBV4-1 to TRBJ1-3; 7 bases fit TRBD1. CDR1 and CDR2 from the germline V gene are MGHRA and YSYEKL. The CDR3 is made up of 14 amino acids. The J segment lost 2 bases and the V segment lost 7 bases, leaving 5 bases of the junction unmatched. The CDR3 region has the DNA TGCGCCAGCACACCTGGGACAGCTGGAAACACCATATATTTT. It codes for CASTPGTAGNTIYF.

The V gene is TRBV14, the J gene TRBJ1-2; D remains ambiguous. The germline gives CDR1 SGHDN, CDR2 FVKESK. The ends were cut back, 0 bases at V and 2 bases at J, with 7 bases in the middle. This CDR3 comprises 14 residues. CDR3: CASSQDRLNYGYTF. The CDR3 DNA follows: TGTGCCAGCAGCCAAGACAGACTAAACTATGGCTACACCTTC.

This clone has more than one count but fewer than ten. The V call is TRBV4-3, the J call TRBJ1-2, with TRBD1 identical over 7 bases. The CDR3 extends over 15 amino acids. V trimming: 4 bases; J trimming: 4 bases; junction bases outside the gene matches: 9. Germline-derived CDR1 and CDR2 are LGHNA and YSLEER. The CDR3 DNA sequence: TGCGCCAGCAGCCGCAATTCAGGGGGAATCTATGGCTACACCTTC. Its translation: CASSRNSGGIYGYTF.

The V gene is TRBV30, the J gene TRBJ2-7; D remains unclear. This CDR3 region has 16 residues. Between the trimmed V and J ends, which lost 0 bases and 0 bases, there was a span of 15 bases. From germline, CDR1 is GTSNPN and CDR2 SVGIG (reference sequence). CDR3 sequence: CAWSVPSLSSSYEQYF. For the CDR3, the DNA is TGTGCCTGGAGTGTACCCTCCTTATCTAGCTCCTACGAGCAGTACTTC.

The chain carries TRBV10-3 and TRBJ1-2; no clear D gene. Germline V gene sequence: CDR1 ENHRY, CDR2 SYGVKD. V dropped 0 bases and J dropped 1 base, with 6 bases sitting between them. The CDR3 has 14 residues. The CDR3 sequence: CAISESGINYGYTF. DNA of the CDR3: TGTGCCATCAGTGAGTCAGGGATTAACTATGGCTACACCTTC.

This clone has more than one count but fewer than ten. The chain joins TRBV7-9 to TRBJ2-2; D might be TRBD1 (6 bases). Trimming pared 5 bases from V and 6 bases from J, leaving 13 bases between. Per the germline V gene, CDR1 is SEHNR and CDR2 is FQNEAQ (reference sequence). CDR3 length: 14 amino acids. CDR3 amino acids: CASSARTVPGELFF. CDR3 sequence (DNA): TGTGCCAGCAGCGCCCGGACAGTCCCCGGGGAGCTGTTTTTT.

The chain carries TRBV23-1 and TRBJ2-7; no firm D call. TRBV23-1 is an ORF, and what it does is uncertain. This CDR3 contains 17 residues. Deletions cut 3 bases from V and 0 bases from J, with 18 bases between. The chain's CDR3 is CASSHRTLNTSSYEQYV. CDR3 in DNA: TGCGCCAGCAGTCACCGGACGTTGAACACCTCCTCCTACGAGCAGTACGTC.